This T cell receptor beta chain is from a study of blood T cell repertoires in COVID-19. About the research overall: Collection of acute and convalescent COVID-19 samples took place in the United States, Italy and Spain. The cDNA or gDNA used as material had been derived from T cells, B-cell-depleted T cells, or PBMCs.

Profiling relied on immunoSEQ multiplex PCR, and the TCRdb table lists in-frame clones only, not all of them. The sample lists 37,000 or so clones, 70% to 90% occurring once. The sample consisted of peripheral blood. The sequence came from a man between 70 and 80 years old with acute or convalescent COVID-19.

CDR3 sequence: CAWTPDYANYGYTF. The CDR3 DNA reads as TGTGCCTGGACCCCCGACTATGCTAACTATGGCTACACCTTC. This chain connects TRBV30 to TRBJ1-2, with D uncertain. CDR1 and CDR2 (germline): GTSNPN, SVGIG (reference sequence). CDR3 length: 14 amino acids. Trimming cost V 4 bases and J 0 bases, with 12 bases left between them.